Following are 27 T cell receptor beta chains from one sample sequenced in a study of response to subunit inactivated influenza vaccine. One entry per CDR3 protein, called by TCRdb with MiXCR from the RT-PCR reads. The sample includes about 780,000 distinct CDR3 sequences, approximately 17% of them seen just once. This sample comprised PBMCs from blood, obtained roughly 5 days after vaccination. The origin of the receptors is a man in his forties or fifties who received an inactivated influenza vaccine.

The chain joins TRBV12-3 or TRBV12-4 to TRBJ2-5, with D maybe TRBD2 (6 bases). CDR3 length: 14 amino acids. The ends were cut back, 1 base at V and 5 bases at J, with 11 bases in the middle. In nucleotides, the CDR3 is TGTGCCAGCAGTTTAGAGATTAGCGGTGAGACCCAGTACTTC. Residues: CASSLEISGETQYF.

This clonotype was observed many times. The chain joins TRBV29-1 to TRBJ1-1, with D unresolved. Germline CDR1 and CDR2: SQVTM and ANQGSEA. The CDR3 totals 11 residues. Trimming cost V 5 bases and J 1 base, with 5 bases left between them. In nucleotides, the CDR3 is TGCAGCGTTATCGGGAACACTGAAGCTTTCTTT. This sequence encodes CSVIGNTEAFF.

V is TRBV12-3 or TRBV12-4 and J is TRBJ2-7, with D perhaps TRBD1 (5 bases). The CDR3 sequence is 16 residues long. V was clipped by 2 bases and J by 0 bases, with 14 bases between them. The CDR3 nucleotides read TGTGCCAGCAGTTTAATTTCAGGGAACTCCTCCTACGAGCAGTACTTC. It translates to CASSLISGNSSYEQYF.

Comments on this clonotype: A read error is possible here, since a much larger clone lies one base away. The chain couples TRBV5-1 to TRBJ1-1; TRBD1 aligns across 10 bases. From germline, CDR1 is SGHRS and CDR2 YFSETQ. CDR3 length: 14 amino acids. CDR3 in amino acids: CASSGGQGHAEALF. As DNA, the CDR3 is TGCGCCAGCAGCGGGGGACAGGGGCACGCTGAAGCTCTCTTT.

This clonotype has at least ten counts. The chain carries TRBV29-1 and TRBJ2-3; TRBD1 or TRBD2 may be the D gene (6 bases each). Germline lookup yields CDR1 SQVTM and CDR2 ANQGSEA. V gave up 8 bases and J gave up 0 bases, with 12 bases separating them. The CDR3 has 13 amino acids. The CDR3 sequence: CSQKGGSTDTQYF. The CDR3 nucleotides are TGCAGCCAGAAGGGGGGAAGCACAGATACGCAGTATTTT.

This clonotype was seen a few times. This sequence joins TRBV24-1 and TRBJ1-2; D ambiguous. Germline lookup yields CDR1 KGHDR and CDR2 SFDVKD. The CDR3 sequence is 12 residues long. Trimming shortened V by 3 bases and J by 11 bases, and 12 bases separated the two germline ends. The CDR3 DNA follows: TGTGCCACCAGTGATGGGCCCGGTGGGTACACCTTC. Translated, it gives CATSDGPGGYTF.

Details on this clonotype: A much larger clone is a single base away; this may be a read error. Because it lacks the conserved phenylalanine or tryptophan at the end, this CDR3 is likely a read error. The chain has TRBV15 and TRBJ1-1, with D maybe TRBD1 (6 bases). The germline gives CDR1 LNHNV, CDR2 YYDKDF (reference sequence). V lost 10 bases and J lost 7, with 19 bases in between. This CDR3 contains 13 residues. The CDR3 nucleotides read TGTGCCAAAGAAGGGGGGGGAGTGGGTGAAGCTTTCTTG. This gives the protein CAKEGGGVGEAFL.

This clonotype was seen at least ten times. The chain employs TRBV2 and TRBJ2-7; tentative D call: TRBD1 (5 bases). CDR1 and CDR2 (germline): SNHLY, FYNNEI. This CDR3 has 15 amino acids. Trimming shortened V by 2 bases and J by 0 bases, and 11 bases separated the two germline ends. The CDR3 coding sequence is TGTGCCAGCAGTGAACAGGGATGGGGCTCCTACGAGCAGTACTTC. This gives the protein CASSEQGWGSYEQYF.

The J gene is TRBJ1-1, the V gene TRBV5-5; D not resolved. Trimming removed 4 bases at V and 3 bases at J, with 16 bases between. The V gene's germline CDR1 is SGHKS and CDR2 YYEKEE (reference sequence). The CDR3 is made up of 15 amino acids. The CDR3 loop reads CASSLSIVRDTEAFF. In DNA, the CDR3 is TGTGCCAGCAGCCTAAGCATCGTACGGGACACTGAAGCTTTCTTT.

This clonotype occurred many times. The chain combines TRBV29-1 with TRBJ2-7, with TRBD2 as a possible D gene (5 bases). The CDR3 is made up of 13 amino acids. V lost 4 bases and J 6 bases, leaving 16 bases between the germline ends. Germline loops: CDR1 SQVTM, CDR2 ANQGSEA. The CDR3: CSVGWGSGGEQYF. In DNA form, the CDR3 reads TGCAGCGTTGGCTGGGGATCTGGAGGCGAGCAGTACTTC.

This clonotype was seen a few times. This chain links TRBV3-1 with TRBJ2-5; the D gene is possibly TRBD1 (5 bases). The CDR3 has 15 residues. Germline CDR1 and CDR2: LGHDT and YNNKEL (reference sequence). The ends were cut back, 2 bases at V and 3 bases at J, with 13 bases in the middle. The CDR3 coding sequence is TGTGCCAGCAGCCAAAGGGGTTCGGGTAAAGAGACCCAGTACTTC. Its translation is CASSQRGSGKETQYF.

This clonotype was found a few times. The chain uses TRBV10-1 and TRBJ2-1, with 9 bases lining up with TRBD2. The CDR3 covers 17 residues. Germline values: CDR1 WNHNN, CDR2 SYGVQD (reference sequence). The junction had 7 bases not matched to a gene; V was cut back by 0 bases and J by 4 bases. The CDR3 nucleotides read TGCGCCAGCAGTGAGTCGAGGGGACTAGCAGGTTACAATGAGCAGTTCTTC. Protein sequence: CASSESRGLAGYNEQFF.

As regards this clonotype: The germline gene is not matched at one end of the junction; a read error may be the cause. The genes are TRBV3-1 and TRBJ2-7; 12 nucleotides line up with TRBD2. This CDR3 spans 18 amino acids. Germline assignment: CDR1 LGHDT and CDR2 YNNKEL (reference sequence). Here the CDR3 DNA reads TGTGCCTGCAGCCAAGATCTTGAGAGGACTAGCGGGGACTACGAGCAGTACTTC. This codes for CACSQDLERTSGDYEQYF.

There are many counts of this clonotype. The chain has TRBV29-1 and TRBJ2-5, with D possibly matching TRBD2 (7 bases). Trimming removed 0 bases from V and 4 bases from J, with 12 bases in between. This CDR3 comprises 14 residues. Germline V CDR1 and CDR2: SQVTM, ANQGSEA. Here the CDR3 reads CSVEDRGARETQYF. The CDR3 nucleotides are TGCAGCGTTGAAGATCGGGGGGCCAGAGAGACCCAGTACTTC.

This clonotype has only a few counts. This chain uses TRBV20-1 with TRBJ2-7; TRBD2 agrees at 14 bases. The V segment lost 4 bases and the J segment 7 bases; nucleotides outside the gene matches: 12. The CDR3 loop spans 16 amino acids. From germline, CDR1 is DFQATT and CDR2 SNEGSKA (reference sequence). CDR3 nucleotides: TGCAGTGCTACTAGAGCTGGGACTAGCGGGAGCCGGGAGCAGTACTTC. It translates to CSATRAGTSGSREQYF.

The rearrangement uses TRBV10-3 and TRBJ1-1; 11 bases agree with TRBD1. The junction had 6 bases not matched to a gene; V was cut back by 2 bases and J by 4 bases. Germline CDR1 reads ENHRY; CDR2 reads SYGVKD. The CDR3 has 16 residues. The CDR3 nucleotides read TGTGCCATCAGTGAGCCCTTGGACAGGGGGCTCACTGAAGCTTTCTTT. Its translation: CAISEPLDRGLTEAFF.

The V call is TRBV20-1, the J call TRBJ2-2; possibly TRBD2 for D (5 bases). The ends were cut back, 2 bases at V and 0 bases at J, with 10 bases in the middle. There are 15 residues in the CDR3. Germline V lookup: CDR1 DFQATT, CDR2 SNEGSKA (reference sequence). The CDR3 nucleotides read TGCAGTGCTAGATTGGACTCTGCGAACACCGGGGAGCTGTTTTTT. Translating it yields CSARLDSANTGELFF.

This clonotype was seen more than once but under ten times. DNA of the CDR3: TGTGCCAGCAGCTCATCCCCGGGGCAGGGACAAGAGACCCAGTACTTC. Its translation: CASSSSPGQGQETQYF. V gene TRBV7-9 combines with J gene TRBJ2-5; D assignment may be TRBD1 or TRBD2 (5 bases each). CDR3 size: 16 residues. CDR1 is SEHNR and CDR2 is FQNEAQ in the germline V gene (reference sequence). Trimming pared 4 bases from V and 2 bases from J, leaving 17 bases between.

The rearrangement links TRBV7-2 to TRBJ2-3; 10 bases are a match to TRBD2. The CDR3 consists of 16 residues. The V and J ends lost 5 bases and 6 bases, in that order; junction bases with no gene match: 11. Germline CDR1 reads SGHTA; CDR2 reads FQGNSA. DNA of the CDR3: TGTGCCAGCAGCCATATAGCGGGGGGCCGTGTTGATACGCAGTATTTT. This codes for CASSHIAGGRVDTQYF.

This clonotype was seen a few times. The chain links TRBV6-1 to TRBJ2-1; D perhaps matches TRBD2 (6 bases). The CDR3 is 14 amino acids. Between the trimmed V and J ends, which lost 5 bases and 9 bases, there was a span of 17 bases. Looked up from germline, CDR1 is MNHNS and CDR2 is SASEGT. CDR3 in DNA: TGTGCCAGCAGTCGGTCGGACTACCGTACTGAGCAGTTCTTC. Protein: CASSRSDYRTEQFF.

This clonotype turned up a few times. The J gene is TRBJ2-1, the V gene TRBV28; possible D gene TRBD2, 5 bases. From germline, CDR1 is MDHEN and CDR2 SYDVKM. Trimming took 3 bases from V and 4 from J, leaving 16 bases between them. This CDR3 has 16 amino acids. The CDR3 here is CASSLEVKAPYNEQFF. CDR3 sequence (DNA): TGTGCCAGCAGTTTGGAGGTTAAGGCCCCATACAATGAGCAGTTCTTC.

This rearrangement joins TRBV4-3 to TRBJ2-1; 10 bases align to TRBD2. The germline V gene encodes CDR1 LGHNA and CDR2 YSLEER. V was pared by 0 bases and J by 2 bases, with 4 bases of the junction left unmatched. The CDR3 is 17 amino acids. CDR3 nucleotide sequence: TGCGCCAGCAGCCAAGAAGTAGCGGGGGGTCCCTACAATGAGCAGTTCTTC. It is translated as CASSQEVAGGPYNEQFF.

This clonotype has at least ten counts. V gene TRBV12-3 or TRBV12-4 combines with J gene TRBJ2-5; TRBD2 matches at 8 bases. The CDR3 contains 13 residues. Trimming at V came to 6 bases and at J to 5 bases, leaving 5 bases not matched to a gene. DNA of the CDR3: TGTGCCAGCAGCGCGGGGGGTTTGGAGACCCAGTACTTC. Its translation is CASSAGGLETQYF.

The chain carries TRBV20-1 and TRBJ2-3; the match to TRBD2 covers 11 bases. Trimming cost V 1 base and J 1 base; bases outside gene matches: 1. This CDR3 is built from 15 residues. The germline CDR1 and CDR2 sequences are DFQATT and SNEGSKA (reference sequence). In DNA form, the CDR3 reads TGCAGTGCTAGAGCGACTAGCGGGGGCACAGATACGCAGTATTTT. It translates to CSARATSGGTDTQYF.

This clonotype occurred a few times. The chain carries TRBV20-1 and TRBJ2-1; TRBD2 aligns across 13 bases. The CDR3 sequence is 16 residues long. Germline CDR1 and CDR2: DFQATT and SNEGSKA (reference sequence). V was clipped by 4 bases and J by 2 bases; unmatched bases: 5. CDR3 nucleotides: TGCAGTGCTAACCCGGGACTAGCGGGAACCTACAATGAGCAGTTCTTC. It translates to CSANPGLAGTYNEQFF.

This clonotype was picked up a small number of times. This chain joins TRBV5-1 and TRBJ1-3, with D possibly being TRBD1 (5 bases). V lost 1 base and J 4 bases, leaving 15 bases between the germline ends. There are 16 residues in the CDR3. Germline-derived CDR1 and CDR2 are SGHRS and YFSETQ. The CDR3 DNA is TGCGCCAGCAGCTTGACCCCAGGGACCGGAGGAAACACCATATATTTT. Translated: CASSLTPGTGGNTIYF.

CDR3 DNA: TGTGCCAGCAGCTATACGGGACAGGCCTACGAGCAGTACTTC. Translated: CASSYTGQAYEQYF. This chain uses TRBV7-2 with TRBJ2-7, with 8 bases matching TRBD1. CDR3 size: 14 residues. CDR1 and CDR2 from the germline V gene are SGHTA and FQGNSA. With V trimmed by 4 bases and J by 2 bases, 4 bases remained unmatched.